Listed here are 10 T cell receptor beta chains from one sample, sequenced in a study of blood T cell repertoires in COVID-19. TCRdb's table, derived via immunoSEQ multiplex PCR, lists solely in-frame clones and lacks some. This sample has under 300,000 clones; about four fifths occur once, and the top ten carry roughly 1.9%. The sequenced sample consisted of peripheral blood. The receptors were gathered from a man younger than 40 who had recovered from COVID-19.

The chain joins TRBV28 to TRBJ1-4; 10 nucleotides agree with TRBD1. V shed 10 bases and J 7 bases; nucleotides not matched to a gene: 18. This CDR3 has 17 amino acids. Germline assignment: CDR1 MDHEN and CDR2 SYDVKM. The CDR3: CATQSGTGVDGGEKLFF. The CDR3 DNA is TGTGCCACTCAATCCGGGACAGGGGTCGACGGGGGTGAAAAACTGTTTTTT.

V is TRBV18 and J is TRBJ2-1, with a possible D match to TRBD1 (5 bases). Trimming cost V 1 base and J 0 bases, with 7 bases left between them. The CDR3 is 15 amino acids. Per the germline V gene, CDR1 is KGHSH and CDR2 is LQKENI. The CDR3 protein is CASSPRRDSYNEQFF. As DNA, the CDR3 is TGTGCCAGCTCACCACGCAGGGACTCCTACAATGAGCAGTTCTTC.

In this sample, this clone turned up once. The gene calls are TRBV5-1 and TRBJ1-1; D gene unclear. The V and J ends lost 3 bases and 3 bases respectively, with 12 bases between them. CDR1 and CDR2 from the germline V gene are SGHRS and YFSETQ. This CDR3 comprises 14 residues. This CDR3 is CASSSPSRDTEAFF. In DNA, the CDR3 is TGCGCCAGCAGCTCCCCTTCGAGGGACACTGAAGCTTTCTTT.

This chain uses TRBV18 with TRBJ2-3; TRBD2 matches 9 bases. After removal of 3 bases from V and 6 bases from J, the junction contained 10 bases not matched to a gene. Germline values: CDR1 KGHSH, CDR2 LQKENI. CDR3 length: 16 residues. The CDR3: CASSPSRLAAGDTQYF. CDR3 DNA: TGTGCCAGCTCACCCTCGCGACTAGCGGCGGGGGATACGCAGTATTTT.

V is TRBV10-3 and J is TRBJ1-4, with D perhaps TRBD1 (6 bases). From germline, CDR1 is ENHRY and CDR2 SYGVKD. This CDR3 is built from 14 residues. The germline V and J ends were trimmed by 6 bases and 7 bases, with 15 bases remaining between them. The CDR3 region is CAIRSDRIGEKLFF. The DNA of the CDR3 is TGTGCCATCAGGAGTGACAGGATAGGTGAAAAACTGTTTTTT.

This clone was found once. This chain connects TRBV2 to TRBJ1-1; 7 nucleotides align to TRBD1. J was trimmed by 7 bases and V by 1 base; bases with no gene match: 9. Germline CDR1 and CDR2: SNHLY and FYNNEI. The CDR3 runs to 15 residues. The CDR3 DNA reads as TGTGCCAGCAGTGAAGAAAGGGGGCAGTACAGTGAAGCTTTCTTT. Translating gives CASSEERGQYSEAFF.

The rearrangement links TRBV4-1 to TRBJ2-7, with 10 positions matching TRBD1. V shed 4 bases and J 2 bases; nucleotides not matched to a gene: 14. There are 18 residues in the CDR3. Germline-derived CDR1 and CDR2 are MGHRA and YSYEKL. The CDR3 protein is CASSPTIIGQGGPYEQYF. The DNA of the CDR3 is TGCGCCAGCAGCCCAACAATTATAGGACAGGGGGGGCCCTACGAGCAGTACTTC.

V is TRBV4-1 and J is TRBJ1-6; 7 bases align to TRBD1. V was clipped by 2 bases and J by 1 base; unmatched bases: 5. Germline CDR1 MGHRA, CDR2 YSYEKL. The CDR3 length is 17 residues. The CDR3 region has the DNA TGCGCCAGCAGCCAAAGGCAGGGGGAATCCTATAATTCACCCCTCCACTTT. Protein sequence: CASSQRQGESYNSPLHF.

CDR3 in DNA: TGTGCCAGCAGTTCAGGACTAGCGGGAGGAGAGACCCAGTACTTC. Translating it yields CASSSGLAGGETQYF. This chain joins TRBV11-2 and TRBJ2-5, with 14 bases fitting TRBD2. The germline V gene has CDR1 SGHAT and CDR2 FQNNGV. The ends lost 6 bases at V and 4 bases at J; junction bases unmatched: 4. CDR3 length equals 15 residues.

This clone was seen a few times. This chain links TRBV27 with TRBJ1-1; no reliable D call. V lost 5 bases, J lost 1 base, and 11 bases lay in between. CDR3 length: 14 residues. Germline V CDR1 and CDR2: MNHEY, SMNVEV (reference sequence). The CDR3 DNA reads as TGTGCCAGCAGTCCCTCAGGTTCGAACACTGAAGCTTTCTTT. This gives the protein CASSPSGSNTEAFF.